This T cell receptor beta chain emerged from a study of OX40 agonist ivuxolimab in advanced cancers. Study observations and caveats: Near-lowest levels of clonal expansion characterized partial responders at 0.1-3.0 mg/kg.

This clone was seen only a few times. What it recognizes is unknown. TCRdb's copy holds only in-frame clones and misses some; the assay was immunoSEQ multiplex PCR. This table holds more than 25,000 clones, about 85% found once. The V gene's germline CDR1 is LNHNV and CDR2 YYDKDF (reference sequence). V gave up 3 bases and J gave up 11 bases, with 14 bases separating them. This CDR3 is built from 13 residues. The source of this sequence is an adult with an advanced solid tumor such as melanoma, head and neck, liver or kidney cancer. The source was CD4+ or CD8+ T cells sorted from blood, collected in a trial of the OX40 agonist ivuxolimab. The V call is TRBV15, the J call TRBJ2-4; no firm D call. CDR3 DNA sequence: TGTGCCACCAGCAGTCTCGCGCGCTACGTTCAGTACTTC. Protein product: CATSSLARYVQYF.